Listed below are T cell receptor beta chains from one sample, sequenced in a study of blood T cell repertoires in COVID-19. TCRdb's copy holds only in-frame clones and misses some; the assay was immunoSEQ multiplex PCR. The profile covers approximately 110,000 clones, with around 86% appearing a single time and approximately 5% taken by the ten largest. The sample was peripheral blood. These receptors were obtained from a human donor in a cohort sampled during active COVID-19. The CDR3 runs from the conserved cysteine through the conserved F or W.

CDR3aa: CASSAPLTGASAEAFF
v_gene: TRBV25-1
j_gene: TRBJ1-1

CDR3aa: CASSEAGGGDTQYF
v_gene: TRBV10-1
j_gene: TRBJ2-3

CDR3aa: CASSQAGTGNQPQHF
v_gene: TRBV3-1/TRBV3-2
j_gene: TRBJ1-5

CDR3aa: CASSDSLGVAGVFTGELFF
v_gene: TRBV3-1/TRBV3-2
j_gene: TRBJ2-2

CDR3aa: CASTNPPGQEVYEQFF
v_gene: TRBV21-1
j_gene: TRBJ2-1

CDR3aa: CASSYTGGGYGYTF
v_gene: TRBV27
j_gene: TRBJ1-2

CDR3aa: CASSRSISGTSTDTQYF
v_gene: TRBV6-2/TRBV6-3
j_gene: TRBJ2-3

CDR3aa: CASSSRDRGGNIQYF
v_gene: TRBV5-4
j_gene: TRBJ2-4

CDR3aa: CASSQIQGTGEQYF
v_gene: TRBV5-6
j_gene: TRBJ2-7

CDR3aa: CASSDRGPGEQFF
v_gene: TRBV7-2
j_gene: TRBJ2-1

CDR3aa: CASSPSGGPNTGELFF
v_gene: TRBV4-1
j_gene: TRBJ2-2

CDR3aa: CASSPDGLAVNEQFF
v_gene: TRBV7-2
j_gene: TRBJ2-1

CDR3aa: CASSFPGGTEAFF
v_gene: TRBV5-6
j_gene: TRBJ1-1

CDR3aa: CASSGGREGTQYF
v_gene: TRBV10-1
j_gene: TRBJ2-5

CDR3aa: CASTGGREKLFF
v_gene: TRBV19
j_gene: TRBJ1-4

CDR3aa: CASSLPGQGNEQYF
v_gene: TRBV18
j_gene: TRBJ2-7

CDR3aa: CASSELVGDTEAFF
v_gene: TRBV6-1
j_gene: TRBJ1-1

CDR3aa: CASSRQSNYGYTF
v_gene: TRBV12-3/TRBV12-4
j_gene: TRBJ1-2

CDR3aa: CASSLAGRSGYTF
v_gene: TRBV5-1
j_gene: TRBJ1-2

CDR3aa: CASHDGLAGPGDSYEQYF
v_gene: TRBV10-2
j_gene: TRBJ2-7

CDR3aa: CASSPNAGVTDTQYF
v_gene: TRBV7-8
j_gene: TRBJ2-3

CDR3aa: CASSYRNMARGSGSFTDTQYF
v_gene: TRBV6-2/TRBV6-3
j_gene: TRBJ2-3

CDR3aa: CASSVNAGGIETQYF
v_gene: TRBV9
j_gene: TRBJ2-5

CDR3aa: CASSTSPGAVPEQFF
v_gene: TRBV6-1
j_gene: TRBJ2-1

CDR3aa: CASSLEGTSGNEQFF
v_gene: TRBV5-4
j_gene: TRBJ2-1

CDR3aa: CASSPRLAVSTDTQYF
v_gene: TRBV7-2
j_gene: TRBJ2-3

CDR3aa: CASSLSGRDTEAFF
v_gene: TRBV7-3
j_gene: TRBJ1-1

CDR3aa: CATSDFRQASDTQYF
v_gene: TRBV24-1
j_gene: TRBJ2-3

CDR3aa: CASEQGMGGNTIYF
v_gene: TRBV12-5
j_gene: TRBJ1-3

CDR3aa: CSVSRTYEQYF
v_gene: TRBV29-1
j_gene: TRBJ2-7

CDR3aa: CASRPQGAGTQYF
v_gene: TRBV6-5
j_gene: TRBJ2-5

CDR3aa: CASTGGGEAFF
v_gene: TRBV9
j_gene: TRBJ1-1

CDR3aa: CATSDSLMGSQPQHF
v_gene: TRBV24-1
j_gene: TRBJ1-5

CDR3aa: CASSRTTGTTYNEQFF
v_gene: TRBV19
j_gene: TRBJ2-1

CDR3aa: CASSQIGGLAYNEQFF
v_gene: TRBV4-3
j_gene: TRBJ2-1

CDR3aa: CASSLVRLGLHEQYF
v_gene: TRBV28
j_gene: TRBJ2-7

CDR3aa: CASSLSASASTDTQYF
v_gene: TRBV5-6
j_gene: TRBJ2-3

CDR3aa: CASKPIGRGQLEAFF
v_gene: TRBV7-9
j_gene: TRBJ1-1

CDR3aa: CASKQGTGSNEQFF
v_gene: TRBV28
j_gene: TRBJ2-1

CDR3aa: CAWSVGGSSYNEQFF
v_gene: TRBV30
j_gene: TRBJ2-1

CDR3aa: CASSLGGPYNEQFF
v_gene: TRBV7-9
j_gene: TRBJ2-1

CDR3aa: CASSQSSGWGGDTQYF
v_gene: TRBV3-1/TRBV3-2
j_gene: TRBJ2-3

CDR3aa: CASSPEGNQYNSPLHF
v_gene: TRBV18
j_gene: TRBJ1-6

CDR3aa: CASRPHLPNAGVGTYEQYF
v_gene: TRBV10-2
j_gene: TRBJ2-7

CDR3aa: CASSALAGSYNEQFF
v_gene: TRBV9
j_gene: TRBJ2-1

CDR3aa: CASSMTSGDYNEQFF
v_gene: TRBV19
j_gene: TRBJ2-1